A selection of T cell receptor beta chains follows, all from one sample in a study of blood T cell repertoires in COVID-19. Profiled with immunoSEQ multiplex PCR; TCRdb holds only in-frame clones, not every one. The sample shows tens of thousands of clones, about 81% of them seen only once. The sample taken for sequencing was peripheral blood. These receptors all come from a woman of 80 years or more with acute or convalescent COVID-19. CDR3s include the opening cysteine and the closing phenylalanine or tryptophan. A D gene is named only where the DNA matches it firmly. Clone size, where shown, is once, few, many, or a class for clones that have expanded.

D gene,clone size,V gene,J gene,CDR3 protein,CDR3 DNA
TRBD1,.,TRBV4-1,TRBJ2-5,CASSQGQANQETQYF,TGCGCCAGCAGCCAGGGACAGGCGAACCAAGAGACCCAGTACTTC
.,many,TRBV2,TRBJ1-1,CASDRNTEAFF,TGTGCCAGCGACAGGAACACTGAAGCTTTCTTT
.,.,TRBV3-1/TRBV3-2,TRBJ1-2,CASSQGANYGYTF,TGTGCCAGCAGCCAAGGCGCTAACTATGGCTACACCTTC
.,.,TRBV5-1,TRBJ1-2,CASSARQPSYGYTF,TGCGCCAGCAGCGCCCGACAGCCTTCCTATGGCTACACCTTC
TRBD1,.,TRBV2,TRBJ2-3,CASSEVRDSGYF,TGTGCCAGCAGTGAAGTTAGGGACAGCGGGTATTTT
.,.,TRBV24-1,TRBJ2-6,CATSDWRGSSSSGANVLTF,TGTGCCACCAGTGATTGGCGGGGTTCATCGAGCTCTGGGGCCAACGTCCTGACTTTC
.,.,TRBV7-2,TRBJ2-1,CASSLDQGRNEQFF,TGTGCCAGCAGCTTAGATCAGGGAAGAAATGAGCAGTTCTTC
.,.,TRBV5-1,TRBJ1-1,CASGGGVNTEAFF,TGCGCCAGCGGTGGAGGGGTGAACACTGAAGCTTTCTTT
TRBD2,.,TRBV6-5,TRBJ2-4,CASDRGGGGGNIQYF,TGTGCCAGCGATCGCGGGGGGGGAGGTGGAAACATTCAGTACTTC
TRBD1,.,TRBV6-5,TRBJ2-7,CASTLGQGGSYEQYF,TGTGCCAGCACCCTGGGACAGGGGGGCTCCTACGAGCAGTACTTC
TRBD1,.,TRBV6-5,TRBJ2-1,CASTPWGQGYNEQFF,TGTGCCAGCACACCGTGGGGACAGGGGTACAATGAGCAGTTCTTC
.,.,TRBV12-3/TRBV12-4,TRBJ2-7,CASSLSLSYEQYF,TGTGCCAGCAGTCTCTCCCTATCCTACGAGCAGTACTTC
.,.,TRBV7-9,TRBJ1-5,CASSFTDTQPQHF,TGTGCCAGCAGCTTTACAGACACTCAGCCCCAGCATTTT
TRBD2,.,TRBV6-5,TRBJ2-7,CASSLAGTPYEQYF,TGTGCCAGCAGTCTAGCGGGAACCCCCTACGAGCAGTACTTC
.,.,TRBV11-2,TRBJ2-1,CASSFLRNEQFF,TGTGCCAGCAGCTTCCTCCGCAATGAGCAGTTCTTC
.,.,TRBV19,TRBJ2-3,CASSIDGRDTQYF,TGTGCCAGTAGTATAGATGGGAGAGATACGCAGTATTTT
.,.,TRBV18,TRBJ2-3,CASLGARQRTDTQYF,TGTGCCAGCTTGGGAGCGAGGCAGCGCACAGATACGCAGTATTTT
.,.,TRBV5-4,TRBJ1-6,CASSLAGLQALHF,TGTGCCAGCAGCTTGGCCGGCCTCCAGGCCCTCCACTTT
.,.,TRBV20-1,TRBJ1-6,CSASPFSRSGSPLHF,TGCAGTGCTAGTCCCTTTTCCCGATCGGGTTCACCCCTCCACTTT
TRBD1,.,TRBV5-1,TRBJ2-7,CASSLGPTGGSYEQYF,TGCGCCAGCAGCTTGGGACCTACAGGGGGCTCCTACGAGCAGTACTTC